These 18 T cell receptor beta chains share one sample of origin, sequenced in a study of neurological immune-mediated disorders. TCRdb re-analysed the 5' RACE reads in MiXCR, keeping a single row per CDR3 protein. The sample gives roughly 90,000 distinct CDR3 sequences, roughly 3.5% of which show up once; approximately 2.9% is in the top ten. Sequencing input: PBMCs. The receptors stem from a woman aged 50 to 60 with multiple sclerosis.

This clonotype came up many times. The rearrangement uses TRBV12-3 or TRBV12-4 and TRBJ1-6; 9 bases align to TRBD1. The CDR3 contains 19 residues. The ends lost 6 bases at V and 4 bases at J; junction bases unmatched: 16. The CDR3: CASSNHWTGEENYNSPLHF. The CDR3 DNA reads TGTGCCAGCAGCAACCATTGGACAGGGGAGGAGAATTATAATTCACCCCTCCACTTT.

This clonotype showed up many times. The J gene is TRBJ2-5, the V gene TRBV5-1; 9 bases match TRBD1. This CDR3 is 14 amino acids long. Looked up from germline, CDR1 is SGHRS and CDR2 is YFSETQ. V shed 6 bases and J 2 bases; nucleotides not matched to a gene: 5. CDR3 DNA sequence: TGCGCCAGCACCGGACAGGGGCTTCAAGAGACCCAGTACTTC. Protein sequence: CASTGQGLQETQYF.

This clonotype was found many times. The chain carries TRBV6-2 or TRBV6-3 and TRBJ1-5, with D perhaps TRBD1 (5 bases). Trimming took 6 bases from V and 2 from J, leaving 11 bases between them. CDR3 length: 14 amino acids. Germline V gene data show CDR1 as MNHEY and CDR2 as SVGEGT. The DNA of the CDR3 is TGTGCCAGCAGCCCGACGACAGGCAATCAGCCCCAGCATTTT. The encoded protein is CASSPTTGNQPQHF.

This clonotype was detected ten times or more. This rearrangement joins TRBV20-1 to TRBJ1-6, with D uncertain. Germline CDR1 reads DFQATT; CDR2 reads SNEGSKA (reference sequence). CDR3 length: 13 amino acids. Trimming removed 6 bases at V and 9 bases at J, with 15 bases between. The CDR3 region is CSASQEGSSPLHF. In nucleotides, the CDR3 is TGCAGTGCCAGCCAGGAGGGTAGTTCACCCCTCCACTTT.

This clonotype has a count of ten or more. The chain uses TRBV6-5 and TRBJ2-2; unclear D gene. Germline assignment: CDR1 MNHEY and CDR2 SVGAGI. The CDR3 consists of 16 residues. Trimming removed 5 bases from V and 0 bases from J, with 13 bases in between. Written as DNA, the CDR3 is TGTGCCAGCAGTGATAACAGAGTAACGAACACCGGGGAGCTGTTTTTT. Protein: CASSDNRVTNTGELFF.

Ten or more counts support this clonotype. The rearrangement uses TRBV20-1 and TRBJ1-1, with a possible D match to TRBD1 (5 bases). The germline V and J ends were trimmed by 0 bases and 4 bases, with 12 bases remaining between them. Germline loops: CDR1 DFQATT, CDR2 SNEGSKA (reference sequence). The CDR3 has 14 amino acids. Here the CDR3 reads CSARDRLGVTEAFF. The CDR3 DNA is TGCAGTGCTAGAGATAGATTAGGGGTCACTGAAGCTTTCTTT.

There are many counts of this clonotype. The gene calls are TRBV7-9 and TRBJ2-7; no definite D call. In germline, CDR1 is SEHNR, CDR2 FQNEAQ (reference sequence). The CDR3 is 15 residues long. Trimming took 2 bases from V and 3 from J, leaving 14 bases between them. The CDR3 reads CASSLNSAGYYEQYF. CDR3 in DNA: TGTGCCAGCAGCTTAAACAGTGCTGGGTACTACGAGCAGTACTTC.

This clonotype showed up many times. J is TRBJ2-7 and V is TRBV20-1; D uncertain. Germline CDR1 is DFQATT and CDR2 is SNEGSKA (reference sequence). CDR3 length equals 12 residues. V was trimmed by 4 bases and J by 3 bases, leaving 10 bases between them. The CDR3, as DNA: TGCAGTGCTACATTGTCAGACTACGAGCAGTACTTC. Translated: CSATLSDYEQYF.

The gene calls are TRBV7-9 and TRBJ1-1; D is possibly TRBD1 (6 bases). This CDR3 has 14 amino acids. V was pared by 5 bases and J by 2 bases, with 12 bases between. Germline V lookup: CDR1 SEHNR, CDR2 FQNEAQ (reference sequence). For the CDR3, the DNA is TGTGCCAGCAGCCCATCGACAGGTAACACTGAAGCTTTCTTT. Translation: CASSPSTGNTEAFF.

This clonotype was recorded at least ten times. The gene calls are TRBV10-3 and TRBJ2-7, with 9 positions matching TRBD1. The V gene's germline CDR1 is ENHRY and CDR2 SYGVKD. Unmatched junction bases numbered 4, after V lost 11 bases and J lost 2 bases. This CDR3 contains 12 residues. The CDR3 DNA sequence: TGTGCCTCGGGACAGGGAACCTACGAGCAGTACTTC. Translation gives CASGQGTYEQYF.

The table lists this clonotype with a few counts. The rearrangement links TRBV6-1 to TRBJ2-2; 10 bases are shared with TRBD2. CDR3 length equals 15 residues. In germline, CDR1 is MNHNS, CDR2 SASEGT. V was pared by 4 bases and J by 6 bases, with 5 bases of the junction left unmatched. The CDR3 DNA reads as TGTGCCAGCAGTGGTCTAGCGGGGGACTCCGGGGAGCTGTTTTTT. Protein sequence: CASSGLAGDSGELFF.

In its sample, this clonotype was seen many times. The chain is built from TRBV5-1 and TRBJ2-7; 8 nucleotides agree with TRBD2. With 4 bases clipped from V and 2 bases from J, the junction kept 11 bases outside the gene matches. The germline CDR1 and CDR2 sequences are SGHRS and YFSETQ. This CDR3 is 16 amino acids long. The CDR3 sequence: CASSGIASGLPYEQYF. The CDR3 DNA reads TGCGCCAGCAGCGGAATTGCTAGCGGGTTACCCTACGAGCAGTACTTC. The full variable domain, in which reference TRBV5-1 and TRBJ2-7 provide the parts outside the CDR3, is KAGVTQTPRYLIKTRGQQVTLSCSPISGHRSVSWYQQTPGQGLQFLFEYFSETQRNKGNFPGRFSGRQFSNSRSEMNVSTLELGDSALYLCASSGIASGLPYEQYFGPGTRLTVT.

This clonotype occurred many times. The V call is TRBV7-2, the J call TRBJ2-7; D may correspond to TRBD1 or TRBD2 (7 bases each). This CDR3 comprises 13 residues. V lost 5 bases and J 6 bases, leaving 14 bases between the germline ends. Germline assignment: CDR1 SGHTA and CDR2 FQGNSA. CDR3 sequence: CASSPTGEGEQYF. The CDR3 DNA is TGTGCCAGCAGCCCAACAGGGGAGGGCGAGCAGTACTTC.

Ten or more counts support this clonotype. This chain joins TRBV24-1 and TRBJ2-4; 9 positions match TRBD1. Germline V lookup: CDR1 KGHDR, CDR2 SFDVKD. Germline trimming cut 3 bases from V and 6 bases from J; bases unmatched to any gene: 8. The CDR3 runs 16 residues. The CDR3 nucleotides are TGTGCCACCAGTGATCCCAGGACAGGGGAGGGAAACATTCAGTACTTC. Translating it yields CATSDPRTGEGNIQYF.

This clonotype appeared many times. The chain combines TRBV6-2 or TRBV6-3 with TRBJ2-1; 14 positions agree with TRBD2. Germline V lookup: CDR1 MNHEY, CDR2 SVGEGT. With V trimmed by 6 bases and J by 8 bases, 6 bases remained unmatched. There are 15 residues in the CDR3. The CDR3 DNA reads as TGTGCCAGCAGACGCCCGGGACTAGCGGGGGATGAGCAGTTCTTC. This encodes CASRRPGLAGDEQFF.

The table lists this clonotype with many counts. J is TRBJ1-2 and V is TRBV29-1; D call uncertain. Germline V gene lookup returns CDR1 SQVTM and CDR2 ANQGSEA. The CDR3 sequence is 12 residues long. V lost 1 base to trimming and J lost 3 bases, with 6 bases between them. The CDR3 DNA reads TGCAGCGTTGAAGGGAATGACTATGGCTACACCTTC. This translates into CSVEGNDYGYTF. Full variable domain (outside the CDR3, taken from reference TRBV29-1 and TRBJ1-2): SAVISQKPSRDICQRGTSLTIQCQVDSQVTMMFWYRQQPGQSLTLIATANQGSEATYESGFVIDKFPISRPNLTFSTLTVSNMSPEDSSIYLCSVEGNDYGYTFGSGTRLTVV.

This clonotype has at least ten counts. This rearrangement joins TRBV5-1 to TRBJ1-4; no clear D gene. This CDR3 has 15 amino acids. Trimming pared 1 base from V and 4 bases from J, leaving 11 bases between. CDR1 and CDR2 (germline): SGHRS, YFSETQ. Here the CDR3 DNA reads TGCGCCAGCAGCTTGAGAGGGCAGAGTAATGAAAAACTGTTTTTT. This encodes CASSLRGQSNEKLFF. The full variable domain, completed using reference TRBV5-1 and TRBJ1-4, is KAGVTQTPRYLIKTRGQQVTLSCSPISGHRSVSWYQQTPGQGLQFLFEYFSETQRNKGNFPGRFSGRQFSNSRSEMNVSTLELGDSALYLCASSLRGQSNEKLFFGSGTQLSVL.

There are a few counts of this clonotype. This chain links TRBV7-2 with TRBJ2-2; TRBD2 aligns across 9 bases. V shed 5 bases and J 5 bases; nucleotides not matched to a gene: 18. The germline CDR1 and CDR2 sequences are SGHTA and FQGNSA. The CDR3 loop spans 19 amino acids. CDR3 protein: CASSPHRRAGGPGTGELFF. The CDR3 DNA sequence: TGTGCCAGCAGCCCCCACCGGAGGGCGGGGGGGCCGGGGACCGGGGAGCTGTTTTTT.